The 10 T cell receptor beta chains reported below all come from one sample, sequenced in a study of cytomegalovirus exposure and HLA in healthy donors. PCR amplification relied on 60 Vbeta primers (plus 13 Jbeta primers). Clones were read by immunoSEQ multiplex PCR, and TCRdb kept only the in-frame ones, dropping some. The sample carries around 140,000 clones, 8.9% recorded once. The source material was PBMCs. The receptors here all came from a woman aged 40 to 50 in good health and CMV-seropositive.

The chain links TRBV10-3 to TRBJ2-2, with 16 positions matching TRBD2. Germline V gives CDR1 ENHRY, CDR2 SYGVKD. The CDR3 sequence is 20 residues long. V dropped 5 bases and J dropped 8; count of bases not matched to a gene: 17. The CDR3 here is CAISSPGTSGGALIGGELFF. The CDR3 nucleotides read TGTGCCATCAGTTCACCCGGGACTAGCGGGGGGGCCCTTATTGGAGGGGAGCTGTTTTTT.

On this clone itself: The identical CDR3 is also encoded by other nucleotide sequences in the sample. The V gene is TRBV5-4, the J gene TRBJ1-1; perhaps TRBD1 as D (6 bases). The CDR3 loop spans 12 amino acids. The V gene lost 4 bases and the J gene lost 4 bases, with 8 bases spanning the gap. Germline lookup yields CDR1 SGHNT and CDR2 YYREEE (reference sequence). DNA for the CDR3: TGTGCCAGCAGCGGCAGGGGCACTGAAGCTTTCTTT. As protein: CASSGRGTEAFF.

This clone has only a few counts. The conserved phenylalanine or tryptophan is not found at the CDR3 terminus, so this likely reflects a read error. Because the CDR3's place on the DNA is in doubt, the DNA is left out and the CDR3 is given as listed by TCRdb. The chain recombines TRBV23-1 with TRBJ2-7; TRBD2, the D gene given by the table, was not confirmed from the DNA. TRBV23-1 is an ORF, with its function uncertain. The CDR3 comprises 11 residues, both ends counted. The CDR3 reads CASIRGGVLAS.

The V and J genes are TRBV5-4 and TRBJ1-1; D is undetermined. The CDR3 covers 14 residues. Germline assignment: CDR1 SGHNT and CDR2 YYREEE (reference sequence). V was trimmed by 4 bases and J by 0 bases, leaving 10 bases between them. CDR3 in amino acids: CASSRDNMNTEAFF. CDR3 in DNA: TGTGCCAGCAGCCGAGACAACATGAACACTGAAGCTTTCTTT.

The V and J genes are TRBV23-1 and TRBJ1-2; maybe TRBD1 (5 bases). TRBV23-1 counts as an open reading frame of uncertain function. The CDR3 spans 14 residues. Trimming removed 0 bases from V and 8 bases from J, with 13 bases in between. The CDR3 loop reads CASSQSRQGCGYTF. The CDR3 region has the DNA TGCGCCAGCAGTCAATCGAGGCAGGGTTGCGGCTACACCTTC.

This clone was seen a few times. The rearrangement uses TRBV5-6 and TRBJ1-2; 10 nucleotides line up with TRBD1. This CDR3 contains 16 residues. Per the germline V gene, CDR1 is SGHDT and CDR2 is YYEEEE. J gave up 2 bases and V 4 bases, and 8 bases lay outside the gene matches. The CDR3 sequence: CASSEGTGAWNYGYTF. CDR3 DNA: TGTGCCAGCAGCGAAGGGACAGGGGCTTGGAACTATGGCTACACCTTC.

As regards this clone: Mismatch with germline at one junction end may stem from a read error. The gene calls are TRBV5-1 and TRBJ2-2; TRBD2 might be the D (6 bases). In germline, CDR1 is SGHRS, CDR2 YFSETQ. The CDR3 loop spans 15 amino acids. This chain's CDR3 is CASSFGRSNTGGLFF. The CDR3, as DNA: TGCGCCAGCAGCTTCGGACGATCGAACACCGGGGGGCTGTTTTTT.

This chain connects TRBV7-8 to TRBJ2-3; 7 positions agree with TRBD2. Germline V lookup: CDR1 SGHVS, CDR2 FQNEAQ. V shed 5 bases, J shed 5 bases, and the junction held 7 bases outside the gene matches. The CDR3 is made up of 14 amino acids. CDR3 in amino acids: CASSVVAGGDTQYF. For the CDR3, the DNA is TGTGCCAGCAGCGTCGTAGCGGGCGGAGATACGCAGTATTTT.

The rearrangement joins TRBV4-1 to TRBJ1-2; 8 nucleotides agree with TRBD1. Germline assignment: CDR1 MGHRA and CDR2 YSYEKL. The CDR3 consists of 16 residues. The V segment lost 0 bases and the J segment 4 bases; nucleotides outside the gene matches: 7. The CDR3 DNA reads TGCGCCAGCAGCCAAGATTCAGGGGGCTTTATCTATGGCTACACCTTC. This sequence encodes CASSQDSGGFIYGYTF.

This clone was picked up a small number of times. V usage is TRBV14 and J usage is TRBJ1-2; 9 bases line up with TRBD1. This CDR3 has 16 residues. Germline lookup yields CDR1 SGHDN and CDR2 FVKESK. V shed 5 bases and J 5 bases; nucleotides not matched to a gene: 12. Here the CDR3 reads CASSVAGQGSWYGYTF. As DNA, the CDR3 is TGTGCCAGCAGCGTTGCGGGACAGGGTTCCTGGTATGGCTACACCTTC.